The entry that follows covers one T cell receptor (beta chain) sequence. The sample originates from a study of blood T cell repertoires in COVID-19. The CDR3 has 13 residues. V gave up 3 bases and J gave up 5 bases, with 10 bases separating them. The V gene's germline CDR1 is MDHEN and CDR2 SYDVKM. Some clones are missing from TCRdb's copy, which holds only in-frame ones; the method was immunoSEQ multiplex PCR. The sample consists of fewer than 85,000 clones, around 87% of them appearing once. The chain is built from TRBV28 and TRBJ2-5, with D hard to call. The sample consisted of peripheral blood. This clonotype was obtained from a man in his fifties or sixties with active COVID-19. The DNA for the CDR3 is TGTGCCAGCAGTTTCCCCCCCCCGGAGACCCAGTACTTC. This codes for CASSFPPPETQYF.